The sequence of this T cell receptor beta chain was determined in a study of shared clonotypes between healthy human individuals. Trimming took 6 bases from V and 1 from J; bases not matched to a gene: 5. The CDR3 consists of 15 residues. The germline gives CDR1 SNHLY, CDR2 FYNNEI. This clone was observed a few times. Deep was the level used in running the assay. In the source study's methods: There were no quality scores in the junction-only immunoSEQ sequences, so filtering differed. Sequencing was performed with immunoSEQ multiplex PCR; in TCRdb, only in-frame clones are kept and a portion is missing. V, J and clone size derive from that table, while D and trimming were established from the DNA sequence. The data show fewer than 600,000 clones, 70% to 80% seen once.

The J gene is TRBJ2-7, the V gene TRBV2; TRBD2 agrees at 11 bases. The clonotype was recovered from a woman aged 40 to 55 in good health. Some clones in this sample may be carry-over from other donors' samples. Sequences were obtained from PBMCs. The CDR3 nucleotides read TGTGCCAGCAGGTTGACTAGCGGGGCTTCCTACGAGCAGTACTTC. Encoded protein: CASRLTSGASYEQYF.